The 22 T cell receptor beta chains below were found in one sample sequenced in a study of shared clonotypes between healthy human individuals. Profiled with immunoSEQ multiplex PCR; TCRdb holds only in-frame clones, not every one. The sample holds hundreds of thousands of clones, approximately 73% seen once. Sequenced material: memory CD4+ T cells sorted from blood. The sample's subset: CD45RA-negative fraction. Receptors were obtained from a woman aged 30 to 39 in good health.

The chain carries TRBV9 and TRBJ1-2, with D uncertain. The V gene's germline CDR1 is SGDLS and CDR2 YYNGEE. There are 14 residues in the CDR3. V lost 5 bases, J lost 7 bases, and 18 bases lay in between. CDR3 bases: TGTGCCAGCAGACCCCTGGGCACCGGCGGTGGCTACACCTTC. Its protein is CASRPLGTGGGYTF.

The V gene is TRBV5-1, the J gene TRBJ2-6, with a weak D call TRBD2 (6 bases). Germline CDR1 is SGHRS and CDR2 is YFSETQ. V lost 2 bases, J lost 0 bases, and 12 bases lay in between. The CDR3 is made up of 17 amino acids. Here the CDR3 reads CASSFAGMNSGANVLTF. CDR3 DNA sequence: TGCGCCAGCAGCTTCGCGGGAATGAACTCTGGGGCCAACGTCCTGACTTTC.

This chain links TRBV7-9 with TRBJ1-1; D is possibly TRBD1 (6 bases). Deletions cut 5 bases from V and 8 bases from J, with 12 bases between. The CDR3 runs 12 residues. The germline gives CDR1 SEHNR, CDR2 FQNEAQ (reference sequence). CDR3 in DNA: TGTGCCAGCAGCCGAAGCGACAGGGAAGCTTTCTTT. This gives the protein CASSRSDREAFF.

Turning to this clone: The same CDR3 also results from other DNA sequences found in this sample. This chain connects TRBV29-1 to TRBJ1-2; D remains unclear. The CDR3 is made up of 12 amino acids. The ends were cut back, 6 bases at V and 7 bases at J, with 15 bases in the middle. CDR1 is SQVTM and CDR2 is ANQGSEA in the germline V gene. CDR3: CSVADSESGYTF. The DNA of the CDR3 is TGCAGCGTGGCAGATTCGGAGAGTGGCTACACCTTC.

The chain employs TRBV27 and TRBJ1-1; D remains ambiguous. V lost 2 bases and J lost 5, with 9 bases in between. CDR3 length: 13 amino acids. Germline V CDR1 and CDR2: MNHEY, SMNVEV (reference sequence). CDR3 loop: CASSLKGRTEAFF. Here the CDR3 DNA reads TGTGCCAGCAGTTTAAAGGGCAGAACTGAAGCTTTCTTT.

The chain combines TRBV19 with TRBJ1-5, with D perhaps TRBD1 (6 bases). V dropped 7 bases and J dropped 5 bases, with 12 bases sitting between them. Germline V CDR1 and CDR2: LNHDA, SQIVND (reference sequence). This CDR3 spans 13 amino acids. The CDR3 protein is CASTADRYQPQHF. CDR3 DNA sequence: TGTGCCAGTACTGCCGACAGGTATCAGCCCCAGCATTTT. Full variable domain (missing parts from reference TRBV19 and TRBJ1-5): DGGITQSPKYLFRKEGQNVTLSCEQNLNHDAMYWYRQDPGQGLRLIYYSQIVNDFQKGDIAEGYSVSREKKESFPLTVTSAQKNPTAFYLCASTADRYQPQHFGDGTRLSIL.

CDR3 amino acids: CASSVRTRGWEQYF. The CDR3 DNA reads as TGTGCCAGCAGCGTTCGTACTAGGGGTTGGGAGCAGTACTTC. The chain carries TRBV2 and TRBJ2-7; TRBD1 or TRBD2 may be the D gene (5 bases each). This CDR3 is built from 14 residues. CDR1 SNHLY and CDR2 FYNNEI come from the germline V gene. The V gene lost 6 bases and the J gene lost 7 bases, with 19 bases spanning the gap.

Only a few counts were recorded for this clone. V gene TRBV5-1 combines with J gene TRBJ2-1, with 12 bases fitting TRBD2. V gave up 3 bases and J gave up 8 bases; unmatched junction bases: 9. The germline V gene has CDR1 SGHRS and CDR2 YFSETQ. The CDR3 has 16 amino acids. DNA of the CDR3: TGCGCCAGCAGCTCGGTACTAGCGGGAGGTAGCGATGAGCAGTTCTTC. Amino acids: CASSSVLAGGSDEQFF.

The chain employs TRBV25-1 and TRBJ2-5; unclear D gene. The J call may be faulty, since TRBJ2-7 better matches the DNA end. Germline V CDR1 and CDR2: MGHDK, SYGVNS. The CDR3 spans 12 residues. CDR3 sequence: CASSRSSNEQYF. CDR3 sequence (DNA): TGTGCCAGCAGTAGAAGTAGTAACGAGCAGTACTTC.

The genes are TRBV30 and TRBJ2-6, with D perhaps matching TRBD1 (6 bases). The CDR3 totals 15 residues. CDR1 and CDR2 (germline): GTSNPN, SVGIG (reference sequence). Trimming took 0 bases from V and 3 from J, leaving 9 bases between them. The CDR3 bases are TGTGCCTGGAGTGTACACAGGGATGGGGCCAACGTCCTGACTTTC. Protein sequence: CAWSVHRDGANVLTF.

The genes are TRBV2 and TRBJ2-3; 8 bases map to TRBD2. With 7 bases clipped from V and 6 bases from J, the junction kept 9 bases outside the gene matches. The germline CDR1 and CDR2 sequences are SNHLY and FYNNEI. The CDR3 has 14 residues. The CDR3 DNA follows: TGTGCCAGCACAGCGGGAGCCTTTCGGGATACGCAGTATTTT. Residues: CASTAGAFRDTQYF.

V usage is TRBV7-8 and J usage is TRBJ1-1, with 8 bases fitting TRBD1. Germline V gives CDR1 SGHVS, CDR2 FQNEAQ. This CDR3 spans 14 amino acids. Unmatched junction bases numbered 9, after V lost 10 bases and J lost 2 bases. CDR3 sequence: CATVTGAFNTEAFF. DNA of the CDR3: TGTGCCACCGTGACAGGGGCCTTTAACACTGAAGCTTTCTTT.

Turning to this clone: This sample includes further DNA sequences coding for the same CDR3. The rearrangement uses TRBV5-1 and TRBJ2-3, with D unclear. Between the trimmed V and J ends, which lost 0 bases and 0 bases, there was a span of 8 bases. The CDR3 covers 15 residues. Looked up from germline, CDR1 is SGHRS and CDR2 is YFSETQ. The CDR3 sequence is CASSLVGGSTDTQYF. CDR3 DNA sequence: TGCGCCAGCAGCTTGGTCGGCGGAAGCACAGATACGCAGTATTTT.

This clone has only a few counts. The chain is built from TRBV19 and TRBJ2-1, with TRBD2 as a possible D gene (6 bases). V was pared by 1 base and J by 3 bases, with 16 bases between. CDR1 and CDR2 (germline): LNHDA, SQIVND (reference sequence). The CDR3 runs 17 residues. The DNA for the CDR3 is TGTGCCAGTAGTATAGGAGATTTGGGGGGAAGCTACAATGAGCAGTTCTTC. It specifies CASSIGDLGGSYNEQFF. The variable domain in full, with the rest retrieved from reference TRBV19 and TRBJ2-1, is DGGITQSPKYLFRKEGQNVTLSCEQNLNHDAMYWYRQDPGQGLRLIYYSQIVNDFQKGDIAEGYSVSREKKESFPLTVTSAQKNPTAFYLCASSIGDLGGSYNEQFFGPGTRLTVL.

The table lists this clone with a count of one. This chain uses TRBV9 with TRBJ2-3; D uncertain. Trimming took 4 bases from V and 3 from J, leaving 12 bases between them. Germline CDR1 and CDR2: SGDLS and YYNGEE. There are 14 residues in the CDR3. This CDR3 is CASSKRTWTDTQYF. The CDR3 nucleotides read TGTGCCAGCAGCAAACGGACGTGGACAGATACGCAGTATTTT.

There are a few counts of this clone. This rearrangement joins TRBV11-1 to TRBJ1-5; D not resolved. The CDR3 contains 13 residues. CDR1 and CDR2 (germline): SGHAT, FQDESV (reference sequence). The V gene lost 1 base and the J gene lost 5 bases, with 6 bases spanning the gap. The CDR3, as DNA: TGTGCCAGCAGCTTAGAAGTAGATCAGCCCCAGCATTTT. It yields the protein CASSLEVDQPQHF.

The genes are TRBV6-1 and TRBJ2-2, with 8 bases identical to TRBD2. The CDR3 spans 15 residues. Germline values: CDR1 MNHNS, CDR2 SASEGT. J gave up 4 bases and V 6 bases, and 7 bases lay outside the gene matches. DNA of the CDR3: TGTGCCAGCAGGAAAGGACTAGCCGCCACCGGGGAGCTGTTTTTT. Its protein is CASRKGLAATGELFF.

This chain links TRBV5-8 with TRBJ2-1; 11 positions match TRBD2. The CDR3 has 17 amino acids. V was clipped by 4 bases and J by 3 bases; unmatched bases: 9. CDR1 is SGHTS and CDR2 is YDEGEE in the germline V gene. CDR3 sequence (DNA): TGTGCCAGCAGCCCCCGAACTAGCGGGAGTCGCTACAATGAGCAGTTCTTC. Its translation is CASSPRTSGSRYNEQFF.

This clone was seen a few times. CDR3 DNA sequence: TGTGCCAGCAGTGAAGCGCTGGGAGACAGGAACGAGCAGTACTTC. Translating gives CASSEALGDRNEQYF. This sequence joins TRBV6-1 and TRBJ2-7; D is perhaps TRBD1 (6 bases). In germline, CDR1 is MNHNS, CDR2 SASEGT. The length of the CDR3 is 15 residues. Trimming took off 0 bases at V and 5 bases at J, with 14 bases between the two ends.

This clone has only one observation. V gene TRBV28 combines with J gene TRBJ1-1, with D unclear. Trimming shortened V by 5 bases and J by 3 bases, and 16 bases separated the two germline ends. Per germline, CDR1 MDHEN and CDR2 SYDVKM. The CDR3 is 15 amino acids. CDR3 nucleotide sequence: TGTGCCAGCAGTCCCAAGGGATTCCGGTACACTGAAGCTTTCTTT. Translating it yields CASSPKGFRYTEAFF. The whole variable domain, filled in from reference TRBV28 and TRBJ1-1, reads DVKVTQSSRYLVKRTGEKVFLECVQDMDHENMFWYRQDPGLGLRLIYFSYDVKMKEKGDIPEGYSVSREKKERFSLILESASTNQTSMYLCASSPKGFRYTEAFFGQGTRLTVV.

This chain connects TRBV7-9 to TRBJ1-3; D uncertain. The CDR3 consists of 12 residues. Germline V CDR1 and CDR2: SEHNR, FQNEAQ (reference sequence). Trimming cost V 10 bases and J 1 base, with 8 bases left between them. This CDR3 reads CATGKSGNTIYF. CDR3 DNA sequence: TGTGCCACCGGGAAGTCTGGAAACACCATATATTTT.

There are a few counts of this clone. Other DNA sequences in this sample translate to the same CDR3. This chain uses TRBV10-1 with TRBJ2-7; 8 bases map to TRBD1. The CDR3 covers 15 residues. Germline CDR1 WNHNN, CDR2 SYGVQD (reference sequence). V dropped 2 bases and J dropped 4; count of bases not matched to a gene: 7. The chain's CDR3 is CASSEGGTGAYEQYF. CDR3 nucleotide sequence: TGCGCCAGCAGTGAGGGCGGGACAGGAGCTTACGAGCAGTACTTC.